This passage covers 25 T cell receptor beta chains from one sample sequenced in a study of cytomegalovirus exposure and HLA in healthy donors. PCR employed 60 Vbeta and 13 Jbeta primers. TCRdb's copy holds only in-frame clones and misses some; the assay was immunoSEQ multiplex PCR. The table shows some 110,000 clones, with over 60% occurring only once. The sequenced sample was PBMCs. The origin of the receptors is a man in his fifties or sixties in good health and CMV-seropositive.

This clone was seen a few times. The rearrangement links TRBV5-1 to TRBJ2-1; D not resolved. This CDR3 comprises 13 residues. V dropped 0 bases and J dropped 3 bases, with 4 bases sitting between them. CDR1 and CDR2 (germline): SGHRS, YFSETQ. The CDR3 DNA is TGCGCCAGCAGCTTGGATCGCTACAATGAGCAGTTCTTC. Its protein is CASSLDRYNEQFF.

The rearrangement uses TRBV5-1 and TRBJ2-5; D not certain. Between the trimmed V and J ends, which lost 0 bases and 5 bases, there was a span of 14 bases. Germline V gene data show CDR1 as SGHRS and CDR2 as YFSETQ. This CDR3 spans 15 amino acids. The chain's CDR3 is CASSLDGPSEETQYF. DNA of the CDR3: TGCGCCAGCAGCTTGGACGGTCCGTCTGAGGAGACCCAGTACTTC.

The chain uses TRBV5-1 and TRBJ1-5, with D hard to call. This CDR3 contains 14 residues. Trimming took 1 base from V and 7 from J, leaving 12 bases between them. Germline CDR1 reads SGHRS; CDR2 reads YFSETQ. In nucleotides, the CDR3 is TGCGCCAGCAGCTTGTACGGGGAGGGACAGCCCCAGCATTTT. Translated, it gives CASSLYGEGQPQHF.

The genes are TRBV19 and TRBJ2-7; 8 bases agree with TRBD2. After removal of 8 bases from V and 2 bases from J, the junction contained 8 bases not matched to a gene. The CDR3 length is 14 residues. Germline-derived CDR1 and CDR2 are LNHDA and SQIVND (reference sequence). The CDR3 sequence: CASAKAGDPYEQYF. The CDR3 DNA is TGTGCCAGTGCTAAAGCGGGGGACCCCTACGAGCAGTACTTC.

This clone has a handful of counts. The chain employs TRBV11-3 and TRBJ2-3; 9 bases are shared with TRBD1. This CDR3 comprises 16 residues. The J segment lost 3 bases and the V segment lost 5 bases, leaving 9 bases of the junction unmatched. Germline CDR1 SGHNT, CDR2 YENEEA. CDR3 nucleotide sequence: TGTGCCAGCAGCCCGGGGACAGGGTCGAGGACAGATACGCAGTATTTT. This encodes CASSPGTGSRTDTQYF.

This clone has just a few counts. V and J are TRBV5-1 and TRBJ1-4; TRBD1 is a possible D gene (5 bases). V lost 4 bases to trimming and J lost 2 bases, with 9 bases between them. The germline gives CDR1 SGHRS, CDR2 YFSETQ. The CDR3 runs to 14 residues. The CDR3 loop reads CASSRDSTNEKLFF. CDR3 coding DNA: TGCGCCAGCAGCCGCGACAGCACTAATGAAAAACTGTTTTTT.

The chain links TRBV5-1 to TRBJ2-7; D may be TRBD1 (7 bases). The V and J ends lost 0 bases and 3 bases respectively, with 19 bases between them. The CDR3 has 17 residues. Germline CDR1 reads SGHRS; CDR2 reads YFSETQ. CDR3 in DNA: TGCGCCAGCAGCTTGGGGAGGGACAGTGCTGTGATCTACGAGCAGTACTTC. Its protein product is CASSLGRDSAVIYEQYF.

CDR3 protein: CASSLERSLHYGYTF. The CDR3 coding sequence is TGTGCCAGCAGCTTAGAGAGATCTCTCCACTATGGCTACACCTTC. The chain couples TRBV11-2 to TRBJ1-2; D unresolved. Germline V CDR1 and CDR2: SGHAT, FQNNGV. The CDR3 has 15 residues. V lost 0 bases and J lost 3, with 11 bases in between. Full variable domain (rest looked up from reference TRBV11-2 and TRBJ1-2): EAGVAQSPRYKIIEKRQSVAFWCNPISGHATLYWYQQILGQGPKLLIQFQNNGVVDDSQLPKDRFSAERLKGVDSTLKIQPAKLEDSAVYLCASSLERSLHYGYTFGSGTRLTVV.

This clone was counted only a few times. The V call is TRBV19, the J call TRBJ2-7; D uncertain. Trimming pared 1 base from V and 3 bases from J, leaving 13 bases between. The germline V gene has CDR1 LNHDA and CDR2 SQIVND (reference sequence). This CDR3 has 15 amino acids. CDR3 sequence: CASSIGALEGYEQYF. The CDR3 DNA is TGTGCCAGTAGTATAGGGGCCCTGGAAGGCTACGAGCAGTACTTC.

This clone was observed a single time. At one of its ends the junction is not consistent with the germline gene, which may arise from a read error. This chain uses TRBV11-3 with TRBJ2-1; a weak D match, TRBD1 (5 bases). The CDR3 covers 12 residues. CDR1 is SGHNT and CDR2 is YENEEA in the germline V gene. The CDR3 DNA sequence: TGTGCCAGCAGCGTAGACAGCAATGAGCAGTTCTTC. It encodes CASSVDSNEQFF.

This clone has a handful of counts. The rearrangement links TRBV4-1 to TRBJ2-2; a weak D match, TRBD2 (6 bases). V was pared by 2 bases and J by 2 bases, with 15 bases between. The germline V gene encodes CDR1 MGHRA and CDR2 YSYEKL. CDR3 size: 17 residues. The CDR3 region is CASSQHAGTDNTGELFF. CDR3 bases: TGCGCCAGCAGCCAACATGCCGGGACTGACAACACCGGGGAGCTGTTTTTT.

V gene TRBV7-9 combines with J gene TRBJ2-6, with D possibly TRBD2 on 6 matching bases. Germline CDR1 is SEHNR and CDR2 is FQNEAQ (reference sequence). The germline V and J ends were trimmed by 3 bases and 2 bases, with 11 bases remaining between them. This CDR3 region has 16 residues. DNA of the CDR3: TGTGCCAGCAGCTTGAGCGGGTTCACTGGGGCCAACGTCCTGACTTTC. Translating gives CASSLSGFTGANVLTF.

The rearrangement joins TRBV6-1 to TRBJ1-6; 7 bases agree with TRBD1. Unmatched junction bases numbered 7, after V lost 5 bases and J lost 9 bases. CDR3 size: 14 residues. The germline CDR1 and CDR2 sequences are MNHNS and SASEGT. DNA for the CDR3: TGTGCCAGCAGTTTCGACTACAGGGGTTCACCCCTCCACTTT. This encodes CASSFDYRGSPLHF.

The J gene is TRBJ1-5, the V gene TRBV2, with 9 bases identical to TRBD1. The CDR3 spans 14 residues. V lost 5 bases to trimming and J lost 6 bases; unmatched junction nucleotides: 5. The germline gives CDR1 SNHLY, CDR2 FYNNEI. The CDR3 nucleotides are TGTGCCAGCAGTCTACAGGGGGCAGGTCAGCCCCAGCATTTT. Translating it yields CASSLQGAGQPQHF.

The chain is built from TRBV27 and TRBJ2-3; 8 positions match TRBD1. Germline V lookup: CDR1 MNHEY, CDR2 SMNVEV (reference sequence). Trimming at V came to 3 bases and at J to 0 bases, leaving 5 bases not matched to a gene. The CDR3 is made up of 16 amino acids. CDR3 region: CASSFTGGASTDTQYF. The CDR3 DNA reads as TGTGCCAGCAGTTTCACAGGGGGAGCCAGCACAGATACGCAGTATTTT.

This clone was seen just once. The chain uses TRBV18 and TRBJ1-5, with a possible D match to TRBD1 (5 bases). Germline CDR1 is KGHSH and CDR2 is LQKENI. This CDR3 has 14 amino acids. The germline V and J ends were trimmed by 2 bases and 7 bases, with 12 bases remaining between them. The CDR3 region is CASSPTAGRQPQHF. CDR3 in DNA: TGTGCCAGCTCACCAACGGCAGGGAGGCAGCCCCAGCATTTT.

The chain couples TRBV4-1 to TRBJ1-4, with a tentative D call TRBD1 (5 bases). The CDR3 runs to 21 residues. V lost 0 bases to trimming and J lost 0 bases, with 23 bases between them. Germline loops: CDR1 MGHRA, CDR2 YSYEKL. CDR3 loop: CASSQDGRGRGRFATNEKLFF. CDR3 nucleotide sequence: TGCGCCAGCAGCCAAGATGGGAGGGGCCGGGGACGGTTTGCAACTAATGAAAAACTGTTTTTT.

This clone has just one count. The V and J genes are TRBV5-1 and TRBJ2-5; TRBD1 is a possible D gene (8 bases). The germline CDR1 and CDR2 sequences are SGHRS and YFSETQ. Trimming pared 6 bases from V and 2 bases from J, leaving 17 bases between. The CDR3 sequence is 15 residues long. The CDR3 DNA reads as TGCGCCAGCACAGGACAGGGAGGGGGTCAAGAGACCCAGTACTTC. Protein sequence: CASTGQGGGQETQYF.

This chain joins TRBV19 and TRBJ2-7; 8 bases fit TRBD1. Germline V gene lookup returns CDR1 LNHDA and CDR2 SQIVND (reference sequence). The V segment lost 3 bases and the J segment 3 bases; nucleotides outside the gene matches: 7. This CDR3 comprises 15 residues. As DNA, the CDR3 is TGTGCCAGTAGTATTACGGCAGGGGGCGGCTACGAGCAGTACTTC. Encoded protein: CASSITAGGGYEQYF.

This rearrangement joins TRBV30 to TRBJ1-5, with 7 bases lining up with TRBD1. Germline lookup yields CDR1 GTSNPN and CDR2 SVGIG (reference sequence). V lost 6 bases, J lost 2 bases, and 7 bases stayed unmatched. This CDR3 is 14 amino acids long. CDR3 loop: CACASDRGNQPQHF. CDR3 in DNA: TGTGCCTGCGCCTCAGACAGGGGCAATCAGCCCCAGCATTTT.

This clone was counted once. The J gene is TRBJ1-1, the V gene TRBV2; possibly TRBD1 for D (6 bases). The V end was cut by 8 bases, the J end by 0 bases, with 16 bases between. CDR1 and CDR2 (germline): SNHLY, FYNNEI. The CDR3 sequence is 15 residues long. The CDR3 loop is CASAGGIRMNTEAFF. In DNA, the CDR3 is TGTGCCAGCGCGGGGGGCATTAGGATGAACACTGAAGCTTTCTTT.

The chain employs TRBV30 and TRBJ2-7; no firm D call. Trimming removed 3 bases from V and 4 bases from J, with 13 bases in between. This CDR3 has 13 residues. CDR1 is GTSNPN, CDR2 SVGIG, per germline (reference sequence). CDR3 region: CAWSYYPPYEQYF. As DNA, the CDR3 is TGTGCCTGGAGCTACTATCCGCCGTACGAGCAGTACTTC.

The J gene is TRBJ1-1, the V gene TRBV7-8; no clear D gene. CDR1 is SGHVS, CDR2 FQNEAQ, per germline. The V end lost 5 bases, the J end lost 5 bases, and 9 bases lay between the germline ends. The CDR3 loop spans 12 amino acids. This CDR3 is CASSRDSTEAFF. CDR3 in DNA: TGTGCCAGCAGCCGAGATAGTACTGAAGCTTTCTTT.

The CDR3 DNA sequence: TGTGCCTGGAGAGGAGACTCTAGGCACTACGAGCAGTACTTC. Protein sequence: CAWRGDSRHYEQYF. V usage is TRBV30 and J usage is TRBJ2-7; D gene uncertain. CDR1 is GTSNPN and CDR2 is SVGIG in the germline V gene (reference sequence). This CDR3 is 14 amino acids long. The V gene lost 3 bases and the J gene lost 3 bases, with 15 bases spanning the gap.

The chain uses TRBV11-2 and TRBJ1-5; TRBD1 matches at 7 bases. Germline V gene sequence: CDR1 SGHAT, CDR2 FQNNGV. V lost 8 bases and J lost 6; bases outside the gene matches: 10. The CDR3 has 14 residues. The CDR3 reads CASSRDSNFQPQHF. The CDR3 coding sequence is TGTGCCAGCTCCCGGGACAGTAATTTTCAGCCCCAGCATTTT. The entire variable domain, with the rest obtained from reference TRBV11-2 and TRBJ1-5, is as follows: EAGVAQSPRYKIIEKRQSVAFWCNPISGHATLYWYQQILGQGPKLLIQFQNNGVVDDSQLPKDRFSAERLKGVDSTLKIQPAKLEDSAVYLCASSRDSNFQPQHFGDGTRLSIL.